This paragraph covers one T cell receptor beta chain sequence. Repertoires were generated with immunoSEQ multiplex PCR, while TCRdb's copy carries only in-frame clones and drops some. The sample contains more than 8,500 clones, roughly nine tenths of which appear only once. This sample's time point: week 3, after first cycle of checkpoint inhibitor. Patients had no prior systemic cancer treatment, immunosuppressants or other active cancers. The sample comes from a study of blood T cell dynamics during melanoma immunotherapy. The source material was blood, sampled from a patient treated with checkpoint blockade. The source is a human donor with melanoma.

This CDR3 is CASSLEPNTGELFF. The CDR3 DNA follows: TGTGCCAGCAGCTTGGAGCCGAACACCGGGGAGCTGTTTTTT. The chain couples TRBV7-3 to TRBJ2-2; D gene unclear. V gave up 3 bases and J gave up 0 bases, with 5 bases separating them. The CDR3 sequence is 14 residues long. Germline-derived CDR1 and CDR2 are SGHTA and FQGTGA.